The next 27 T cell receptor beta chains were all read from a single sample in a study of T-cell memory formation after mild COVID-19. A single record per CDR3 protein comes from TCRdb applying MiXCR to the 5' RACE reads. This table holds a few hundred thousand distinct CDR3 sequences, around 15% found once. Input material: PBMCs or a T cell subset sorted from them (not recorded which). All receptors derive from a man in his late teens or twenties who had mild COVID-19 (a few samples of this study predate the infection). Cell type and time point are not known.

CDR3 in amino acids: CSVSLRGGSDTQYF. In DNA form, the CDR3 reads TGCAGCGTTTCATTGAGAGGGGGTTCAGATACGCAGTATTTT. V is TRBV29-1 and J is TRBJ2-3; the D gene is possibly TRBD1 (6 bases). The CDR3 loop spans 14 amino acids. Germline V CDR1 and CDR2: SQVTM, ANQGSEA. V lost 5 bases and J 4 bases, leaving 16 bases between the germline ends.

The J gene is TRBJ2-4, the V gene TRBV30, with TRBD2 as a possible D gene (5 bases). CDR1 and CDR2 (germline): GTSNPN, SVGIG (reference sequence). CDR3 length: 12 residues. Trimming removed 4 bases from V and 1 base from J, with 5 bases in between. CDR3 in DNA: TGTGCCTGGACGGGGGCCAAAAACATTCAGTACTTC. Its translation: CAWTGAKNIQYF.

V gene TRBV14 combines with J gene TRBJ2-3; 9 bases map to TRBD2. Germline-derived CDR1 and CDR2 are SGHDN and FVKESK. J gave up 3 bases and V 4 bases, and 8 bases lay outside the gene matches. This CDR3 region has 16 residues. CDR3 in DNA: TGTGCCAGCAGCCCCAGGCGGGGGGGCCCAACAGATACGCAGTATTTT. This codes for CASSPRRGGPTDTQYF.

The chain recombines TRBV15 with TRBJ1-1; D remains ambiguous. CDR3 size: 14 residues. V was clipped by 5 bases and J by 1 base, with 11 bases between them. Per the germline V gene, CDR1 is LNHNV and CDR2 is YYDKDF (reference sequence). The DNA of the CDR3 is TGTGCCACCAGCGGAGGACGGTGGAACACTGAAGCTTTCTTT. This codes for CATSGGRWNTEAFF.

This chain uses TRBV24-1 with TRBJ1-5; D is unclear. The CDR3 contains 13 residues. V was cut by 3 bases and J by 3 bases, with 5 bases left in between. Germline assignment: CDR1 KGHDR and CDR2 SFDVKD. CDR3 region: CATSDQDNQPQHF. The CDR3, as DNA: TGTGCCACCAGTGATCAAGACAATCAGCCCCAGCATTTT.

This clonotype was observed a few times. DNA for the CDR3: TGTGCCAGCAGGGAGGGGGGGACAGGGTACTACGAGCAGTACGTC. This gives the protein CASREGGTGYYEQYV. The chain uses TRBV28 and TRBJ2-7; 9 bases fit TRBD1. Germline assignment: CDR1 MDHEN and CDR2 SYDVKM. V lost 6 bases and J lost 3; bases outside the gene matches: 9. The CDR3 has 15 residues.

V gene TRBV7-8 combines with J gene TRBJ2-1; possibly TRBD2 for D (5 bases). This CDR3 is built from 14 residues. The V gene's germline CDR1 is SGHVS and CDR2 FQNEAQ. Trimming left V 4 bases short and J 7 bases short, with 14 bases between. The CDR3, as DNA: TGTGCCAGCAGCTACCATCCGGGGAGTAATGAGCAGTTCTTC. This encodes CASSYHPGSNEQFF.

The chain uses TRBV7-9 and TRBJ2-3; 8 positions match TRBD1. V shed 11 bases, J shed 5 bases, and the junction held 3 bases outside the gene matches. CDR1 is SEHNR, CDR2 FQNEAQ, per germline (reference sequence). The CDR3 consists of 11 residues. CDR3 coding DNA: TGTGCCGTACAGGGGGGAGATACGCAGTATTTT. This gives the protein CAVQGGDTQYF.

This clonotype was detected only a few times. In DNA, the CDR3 is TGTGCCAGCAGGTCTCTCCAGGGAGCTCTAGAGACCCAGTACTTC. It specifies CASRSLQGALETQYF. The chain uses TRBV7-8 and TRBJ2-5; D is tentatively TRBD1 or TRBD2 (5 bases each). Germline V CDR1 and CDR2: SGHVS, FQNEAQ. The CDR3 totals 15 residues. Trimming shortened V by 6 bases and J by 4 bases, and 18 bases separated the two germline ends.

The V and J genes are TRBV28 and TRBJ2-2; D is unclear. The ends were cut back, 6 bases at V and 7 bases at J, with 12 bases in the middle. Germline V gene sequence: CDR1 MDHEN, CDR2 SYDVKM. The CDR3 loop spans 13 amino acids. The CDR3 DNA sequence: TGTGCCAGCAGACGCAGGTTTCTCGGGGAGCTGTTTTTT. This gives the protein CASRRRFLGELFF.

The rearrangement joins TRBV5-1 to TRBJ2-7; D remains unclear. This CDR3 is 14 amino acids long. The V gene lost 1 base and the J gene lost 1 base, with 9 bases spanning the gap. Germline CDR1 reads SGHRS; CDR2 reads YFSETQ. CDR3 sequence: CASSLQLASYEQYF. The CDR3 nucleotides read TGCGCCAGCAGCTTGCAGCTGGCTTCCTACGAGCAGTACTTC.

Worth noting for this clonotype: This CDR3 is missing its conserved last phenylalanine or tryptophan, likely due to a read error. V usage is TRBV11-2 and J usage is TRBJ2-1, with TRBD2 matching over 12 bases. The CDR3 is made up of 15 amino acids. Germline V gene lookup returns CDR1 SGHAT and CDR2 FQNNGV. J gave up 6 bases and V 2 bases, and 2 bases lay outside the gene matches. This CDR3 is CASSLTSGRTNEQFL. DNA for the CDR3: TGTGCCAGCAGCTTAACTAGCGGGAGGACCAATGAGCAGTTCTTA.

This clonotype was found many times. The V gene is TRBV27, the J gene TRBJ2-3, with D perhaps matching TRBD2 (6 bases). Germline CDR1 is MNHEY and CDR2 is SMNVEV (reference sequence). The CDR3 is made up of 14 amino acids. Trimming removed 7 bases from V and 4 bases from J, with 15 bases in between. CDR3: CASMALAKPDTQYF. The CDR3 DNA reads TGTGCCAGCATGGCCCTAGCGAAGCCAGATACGCAGTATTTT.

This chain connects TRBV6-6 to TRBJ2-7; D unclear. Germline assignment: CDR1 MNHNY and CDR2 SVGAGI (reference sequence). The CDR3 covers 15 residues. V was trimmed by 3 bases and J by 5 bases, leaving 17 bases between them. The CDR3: CASSYYTPNGHEQYF. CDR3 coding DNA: TGTGCCAGCAGTTATTATACCCCAAACGGCCACGAGCAGTACTTC.

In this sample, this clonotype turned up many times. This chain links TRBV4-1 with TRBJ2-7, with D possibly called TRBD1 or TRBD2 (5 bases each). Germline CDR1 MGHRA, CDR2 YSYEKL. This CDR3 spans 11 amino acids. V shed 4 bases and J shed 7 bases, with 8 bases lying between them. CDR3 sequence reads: CASSLEGEQYF. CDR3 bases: TGCGCCAGCAGCCTTGAGGGGGAGCAGTACTTC.

CDR3 in DNA: TGTGCCAGCAGCCACCGGGACAGGGGCCACAATGAGCAGTTCTTC. This encodes CASSHRDRGHNEQFF. This chain links TRBV12-3 or TRBV12-4 with TRBJ2-1; 10 positions agree with TRBD1. Losses at the gene ends were 6 bases for V and 5 bases for J; bases not matched to a gene: 7. This CDR3 is 15 amino acids long.

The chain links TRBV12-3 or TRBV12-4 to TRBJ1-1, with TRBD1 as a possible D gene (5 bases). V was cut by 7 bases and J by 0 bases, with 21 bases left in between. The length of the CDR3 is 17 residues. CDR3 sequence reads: CASMTGTSRLLNTEAFF. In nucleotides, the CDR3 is TGTGCCAGCATGACCGGGACTTCCCGCCTCTTGAACACTGAAGCTTTCTTT.

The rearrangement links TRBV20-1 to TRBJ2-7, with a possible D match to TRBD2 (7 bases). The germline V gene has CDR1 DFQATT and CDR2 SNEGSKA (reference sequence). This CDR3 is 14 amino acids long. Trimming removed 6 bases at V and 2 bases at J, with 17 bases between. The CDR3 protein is CSAPTEGGPYEQYF. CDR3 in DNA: TGCAGTGCGCCGACCGAGGGGGGGCCCTACGAGCAGTACTTC.

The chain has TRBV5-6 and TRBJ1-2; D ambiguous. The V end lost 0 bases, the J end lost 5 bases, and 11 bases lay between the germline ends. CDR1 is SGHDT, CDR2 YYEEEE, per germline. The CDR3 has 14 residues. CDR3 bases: TGTGCCAGCAGCTTGGAGCGGACTGCTTATGGCTACACCTTC. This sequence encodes CASSLERTAYGYTF.

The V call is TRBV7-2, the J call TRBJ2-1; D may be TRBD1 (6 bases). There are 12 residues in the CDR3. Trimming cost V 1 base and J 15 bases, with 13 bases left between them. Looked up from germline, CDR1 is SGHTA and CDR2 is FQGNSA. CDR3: CASSLGGGPRFF. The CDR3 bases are TGTGCCAGCAGCTTAGGTGGGGGCCCCAGGTTCTTC.

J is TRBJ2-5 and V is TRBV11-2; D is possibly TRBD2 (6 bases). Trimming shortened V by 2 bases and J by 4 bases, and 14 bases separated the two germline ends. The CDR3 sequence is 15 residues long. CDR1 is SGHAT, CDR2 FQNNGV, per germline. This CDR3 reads CASSLTGMEGETQYF. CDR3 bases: TGTGCCAGCAGCTTAACGGGGATGGAGGGAGAGACCCAGTACTTC.

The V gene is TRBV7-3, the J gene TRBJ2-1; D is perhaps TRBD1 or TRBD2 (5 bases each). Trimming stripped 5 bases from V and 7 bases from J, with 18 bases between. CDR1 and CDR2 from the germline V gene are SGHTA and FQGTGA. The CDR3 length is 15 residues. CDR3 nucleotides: TGTGCCAGCAGCCCTCACGGGACCCACCCTAATGAGCAGTTCTTC. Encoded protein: CASSPHGTHPNEQFF. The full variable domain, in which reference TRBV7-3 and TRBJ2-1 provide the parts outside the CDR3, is GAGVSQTPSNKVTEKGKYVELRCDPISGHTALYWYRQSLGQGPEFLIYFQGTGAADDSGLPNDRFFAVRPEGSVSTLKIQRTERGDSAVYLCASSPHGTHPNEQFFGPGTRLTVL.

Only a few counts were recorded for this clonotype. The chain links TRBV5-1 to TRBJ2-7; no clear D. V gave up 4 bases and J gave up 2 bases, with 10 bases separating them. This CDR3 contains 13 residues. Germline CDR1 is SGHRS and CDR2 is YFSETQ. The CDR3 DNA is TGCGCCAGCAGCCAAGCAACAGCCTACGAGCAGTACTTC. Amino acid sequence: CASSQATAYEQYF. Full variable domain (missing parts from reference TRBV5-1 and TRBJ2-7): KAGVTQTPRYLIKTRGQQVTLSCSPISGHRSVSWYQQTPGQGLQFLFEYFSETQRNKGNFPGRFSGRQFSNSRSEMNVSTLELGDSALYLCASSQATAYEQYFGPGTRLTVT.

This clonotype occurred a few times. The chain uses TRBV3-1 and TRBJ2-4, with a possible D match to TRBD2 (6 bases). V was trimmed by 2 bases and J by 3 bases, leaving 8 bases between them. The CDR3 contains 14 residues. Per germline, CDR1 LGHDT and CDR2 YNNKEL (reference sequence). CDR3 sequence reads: CASSQPGGKNIQYF. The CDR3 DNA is TGTGCCAGCAGCCAACCCGGGGGCAAAAACATTCAGTACTTC.

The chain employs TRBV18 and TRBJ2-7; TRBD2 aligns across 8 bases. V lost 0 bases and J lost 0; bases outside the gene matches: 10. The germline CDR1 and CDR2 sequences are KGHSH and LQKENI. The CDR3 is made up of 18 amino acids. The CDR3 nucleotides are TGTGCCAGCTCACCACCGAATTGGGCGGGGGGAAGCTCCTACGAGCAGTACTTC. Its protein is CASSPPNWAGGSSYEQYF.

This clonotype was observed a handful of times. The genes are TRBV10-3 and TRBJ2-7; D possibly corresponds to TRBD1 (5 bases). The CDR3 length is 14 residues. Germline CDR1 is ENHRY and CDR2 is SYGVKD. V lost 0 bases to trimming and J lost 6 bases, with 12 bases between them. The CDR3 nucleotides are TGTGCCATCAGTGAGTCCAGTACGACAGCCGAGCAGTACTTC. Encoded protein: CAISESSTTAEQYF.

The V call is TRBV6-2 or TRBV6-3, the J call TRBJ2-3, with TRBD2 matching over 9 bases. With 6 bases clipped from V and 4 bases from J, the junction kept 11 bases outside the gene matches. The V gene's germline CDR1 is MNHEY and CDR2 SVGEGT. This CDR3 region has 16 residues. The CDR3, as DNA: TGTGCCAGCAGCCGCCGGGTTCTAGCGGGGCCAGATACGCAGTATTTT. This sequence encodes CASSRRVLAGPDTQYF.